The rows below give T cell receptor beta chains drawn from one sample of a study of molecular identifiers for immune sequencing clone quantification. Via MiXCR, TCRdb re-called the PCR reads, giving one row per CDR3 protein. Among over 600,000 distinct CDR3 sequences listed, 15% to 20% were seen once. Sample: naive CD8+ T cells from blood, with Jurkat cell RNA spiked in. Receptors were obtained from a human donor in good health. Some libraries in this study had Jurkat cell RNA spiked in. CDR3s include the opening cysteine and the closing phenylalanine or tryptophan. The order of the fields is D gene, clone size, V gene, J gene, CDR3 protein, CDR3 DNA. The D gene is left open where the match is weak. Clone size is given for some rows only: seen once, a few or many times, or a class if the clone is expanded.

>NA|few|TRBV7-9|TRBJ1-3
CASSSIGPEGNTIYF
TGTGCCAGCAGCTCCATCGGACCGGAAGGAAACACCATATATTTT
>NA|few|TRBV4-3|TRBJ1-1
CASSQGRTTNTEAFF
TGCGCCAGCAGCCAAGGGCGGACAACGAACACTGAAGCTTTCTTT
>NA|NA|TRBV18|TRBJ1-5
CASSPYSTSNQPQHF
TGTGCCAGCTCACCATATTCAACGAGCAATCAGCCCCAGCATTTT
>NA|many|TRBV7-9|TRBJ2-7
CASSPQVGPYEQYF
TGTGCCAGCAGCCCCCAGGTGGGCCCCTACGAGCAGTACTTC
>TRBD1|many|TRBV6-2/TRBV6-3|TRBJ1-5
CASSYPGQGPRDQPQHF
TGTGCCAGCAGTTACCCGGGACAGGGGCCCCGGGATCAGCCCCAGCATTTT
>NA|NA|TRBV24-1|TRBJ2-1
CATSDSRFNEQFF
TGTGCCACCAGTGATTCGAGGTTCAATGAGCAGTTCTTC
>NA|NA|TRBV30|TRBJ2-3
CAWSYVTTDTQYF
TGTGCCTGGAGTTACGTTACCACAGATACGCAGTATTTT
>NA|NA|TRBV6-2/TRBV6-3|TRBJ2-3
CASSDSRLTDTQYF
TGTGCCAGCAGTGACAGCAGACTCACAGATACGCAGTATTTT
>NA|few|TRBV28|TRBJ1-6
CASSLTGSGANSPLHF
TGTGCCAGCAGTTTAACCGGGTCGGGCGCAAATTCACCCCTCCACTTT
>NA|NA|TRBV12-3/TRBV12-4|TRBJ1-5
CASSLTQGYGQPQHF
TGTGCCAGCAGCCTAACCCAGGGGTATGGACAGCCCCAGCATTTT
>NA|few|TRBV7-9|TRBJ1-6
CASSPFGRGPVSPLHF
TGTGCCAGCAGCCCCTTTGGACGGGGGCCCGTTTCACCCCTCCACTTT
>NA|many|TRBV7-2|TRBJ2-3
CASSGGDTQYF
TGTGCCAGCAGCGGAGGTGATACGCAGTATTTT
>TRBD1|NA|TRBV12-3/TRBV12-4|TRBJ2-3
CSSSPGQGTDTQYF
TGTTCCAGCAGCCCCGGACAGGGAACAGATACGCAGTATTTT
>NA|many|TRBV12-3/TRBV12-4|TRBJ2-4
CASSSRGGVQYF
TGTGCCAGCAGTTCTAGAGGGGGTGTTCAGTACTTC
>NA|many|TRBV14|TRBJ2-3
CASSQVDPDTQYF
TGTGCCAGCAGCCAAGTAGACCCAGATACGCAGTATTTT
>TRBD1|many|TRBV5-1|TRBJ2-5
CASRRTGGETQYF
TGCGCCAGCAGACGGACAGGGGGCGAGACCCAGTACTTC
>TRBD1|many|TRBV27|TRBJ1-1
CASSFRGQDTEAFF
TGTGCCAGCAGTTTCAGGGGGCAGGACACTGAAGCTTTCTTT
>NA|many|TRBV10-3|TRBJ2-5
CAISETVQETQYF
TGTGCCATCAGCGAGACAGTACAAGAGACCCAGTACTTC
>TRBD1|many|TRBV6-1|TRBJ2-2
CASSEDRGGGELFF
TGTGCCAGCAGTGAGGACAGGGGAGGCGGGGAGCTGTTTTTT
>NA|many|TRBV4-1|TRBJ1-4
CASSPNLGSGEKLFF
TGCGCCAGCAGCCCCAATTTGGGCAGCGGGGAAAAACTGTTTTTT
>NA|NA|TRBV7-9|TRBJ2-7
CTSSFIMGSYEQYF
TGTACCAGCAGCTTTATCATGGGGTCCTACGAGCAGTACTTC
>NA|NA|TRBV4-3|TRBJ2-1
CASSQDGVLSSYNEQFF
TGCGCCAGCAGCCAAGATGGGGTCCTTAGCTCCTACAATGAGCAGTTCTTC
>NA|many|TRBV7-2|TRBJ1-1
CASSLDLGALTEAFF
TGTGCCAGCAGCTTAGATCTGGGGGCCTTGACTGAAGCTTTCTTT
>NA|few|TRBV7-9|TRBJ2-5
CASSPAGGAVETQYF
TGTGCCAGCAGCCCGGCAGGAGGGGCCGTGGAGACCCAGTACTTC